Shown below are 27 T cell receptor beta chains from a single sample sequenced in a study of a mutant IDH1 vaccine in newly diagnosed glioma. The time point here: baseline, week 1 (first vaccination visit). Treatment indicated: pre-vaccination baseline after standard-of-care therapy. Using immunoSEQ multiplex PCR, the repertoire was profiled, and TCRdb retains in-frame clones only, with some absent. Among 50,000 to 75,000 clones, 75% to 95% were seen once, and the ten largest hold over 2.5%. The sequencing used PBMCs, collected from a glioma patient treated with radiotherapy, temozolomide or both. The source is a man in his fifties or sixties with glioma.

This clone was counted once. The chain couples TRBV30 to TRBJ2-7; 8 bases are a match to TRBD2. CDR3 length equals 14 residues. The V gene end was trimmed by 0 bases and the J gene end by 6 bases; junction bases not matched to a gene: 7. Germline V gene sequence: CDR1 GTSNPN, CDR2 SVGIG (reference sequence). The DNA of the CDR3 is TGTGCCTGGAGTGTAGGGGCGGGGGGTCCCGAGCAGTACTTC. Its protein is CAWSVGAGGPEQYF.

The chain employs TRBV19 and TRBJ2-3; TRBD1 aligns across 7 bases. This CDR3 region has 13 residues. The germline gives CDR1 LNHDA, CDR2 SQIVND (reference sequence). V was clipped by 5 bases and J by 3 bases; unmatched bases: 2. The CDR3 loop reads CASSEQGTDTQYF. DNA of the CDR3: TGTGCCAGTAGTGAACAGGGGACAGATACGCAGTATTTT.

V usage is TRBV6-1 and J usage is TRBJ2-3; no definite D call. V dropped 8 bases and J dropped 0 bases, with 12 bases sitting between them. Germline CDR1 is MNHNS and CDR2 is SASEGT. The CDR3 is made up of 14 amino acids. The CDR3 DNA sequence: TGTGCCAGCCGCGCGGTTCCTAGCACAGATACGCAGTATTTT. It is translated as CASRAVPSTDTQYF.

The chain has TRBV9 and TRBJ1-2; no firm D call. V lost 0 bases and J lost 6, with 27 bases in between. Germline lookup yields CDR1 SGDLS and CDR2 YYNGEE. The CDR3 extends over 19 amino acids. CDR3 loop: CASSVEGWARQLGVDGYTF. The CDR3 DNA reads TGTGCCAGCAGCGTAGAAGGATGGGCGCGGCAACTTGGGGTGGATGGCTACACCTTC. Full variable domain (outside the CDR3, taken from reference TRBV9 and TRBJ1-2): DSGVTQTPKHLITATGQRVTLRCSPRSGDLSVYWYQQSLDQGLQFLIQYYNGEERAKGNILERFSAQQFPDLHSELNLSSLELGDSALYFCASSVEGWARQLGVDGYTFGSGTRLTVV.

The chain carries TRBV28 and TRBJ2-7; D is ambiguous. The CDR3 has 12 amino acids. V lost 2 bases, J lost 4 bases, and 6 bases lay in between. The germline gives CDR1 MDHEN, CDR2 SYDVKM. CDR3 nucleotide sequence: TGTGCCAGCAGTTTAAACGGTTACGAGCAGTACTTC. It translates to CASSLNGYEQYF.

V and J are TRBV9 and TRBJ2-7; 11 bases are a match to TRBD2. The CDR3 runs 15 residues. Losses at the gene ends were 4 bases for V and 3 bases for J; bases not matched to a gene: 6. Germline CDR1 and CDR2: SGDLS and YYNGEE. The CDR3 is CASSPSGTSGYEQYF. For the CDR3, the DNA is TGTGCCAGCAGCCCGTCCGGGACTAGCGGCTACGAGCAGTACTTC.

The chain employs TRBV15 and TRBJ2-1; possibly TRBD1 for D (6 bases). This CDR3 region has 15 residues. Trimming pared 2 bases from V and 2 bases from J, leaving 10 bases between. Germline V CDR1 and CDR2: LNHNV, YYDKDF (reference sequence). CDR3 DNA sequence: TGTGCCACCAGCAGATCCGGACAGCCCTACAATGAGCAGTTCTTC. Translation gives CATSRSGQPYNEQFF.

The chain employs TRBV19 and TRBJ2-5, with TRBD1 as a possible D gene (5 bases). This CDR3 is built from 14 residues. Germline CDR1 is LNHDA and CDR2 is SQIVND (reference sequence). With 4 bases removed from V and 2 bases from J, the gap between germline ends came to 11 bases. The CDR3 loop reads CASSKRQFQETQYF. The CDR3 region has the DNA TGTGCCAGTAGTAAAAGACAGTTTCAAGAGACCCAGTACTTC.

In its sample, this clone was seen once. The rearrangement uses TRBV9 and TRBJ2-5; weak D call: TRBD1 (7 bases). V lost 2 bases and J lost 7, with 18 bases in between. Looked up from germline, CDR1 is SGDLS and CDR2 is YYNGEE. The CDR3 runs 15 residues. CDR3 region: CASSVAGQAGGTQYF. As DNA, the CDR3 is TGTGCCAGCAGCGTGGCTGGACAGGCCGGGGGGACCCAGTACTTC.

CDR3 sequence reads: CASSGRQASNEKLFF. In DNA form, the CDR3 reads TGTGCCAGCAGTGGACGACAGGCCTCCAATGAAAAACTGTTTTTT. The V and J genes are TRBV28 and TRBJ1-4; D may be TRBD1 (6 bases). Trimming stripped 5 bases from V and 5 bases from J, with 15 bases between. Per germline, CDR1 MDHEN and CDR2 SYDVKM. The CDR3 has 15 amino acids. The complete variable domain, with remaining parts taken from reference TRBV28 and TRBJ1-4, reads DVKVTQSSRYLVKRTGEKVFLECVQDMDHENMFWYRQDPGLGLRLIYFSYDVKMKEKGDIPEGYSVSREKKERFSLILESASTNQTSMYLCASSGRQASNEKLFFGSGTQLSVL.

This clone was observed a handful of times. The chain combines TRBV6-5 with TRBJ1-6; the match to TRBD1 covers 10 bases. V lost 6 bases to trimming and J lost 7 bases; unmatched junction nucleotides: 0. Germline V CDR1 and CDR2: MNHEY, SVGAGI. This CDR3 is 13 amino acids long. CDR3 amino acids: CASRDRGNSPLHF. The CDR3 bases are TGTGCCAGCAGGGACAGGGGGAATTCACCCCTCCACTTT.

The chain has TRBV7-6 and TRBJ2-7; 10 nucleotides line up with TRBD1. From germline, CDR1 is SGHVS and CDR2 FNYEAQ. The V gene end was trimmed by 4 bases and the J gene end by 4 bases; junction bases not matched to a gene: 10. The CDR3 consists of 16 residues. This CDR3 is CASSSGPGQGQYEQYF. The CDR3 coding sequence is TGTGCCAGCAGCTCGGGACCGGGACAGGGGCAGTACGAGCAGTACTTC.

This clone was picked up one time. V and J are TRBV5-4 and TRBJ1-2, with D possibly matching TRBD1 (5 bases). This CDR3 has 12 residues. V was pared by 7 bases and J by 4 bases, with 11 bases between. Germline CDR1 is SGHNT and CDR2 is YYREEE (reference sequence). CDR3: CASGGVGYGYTF. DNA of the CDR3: TGTGCCAGCGGGGGAGTTGGCTATGGCTACACCTTC.

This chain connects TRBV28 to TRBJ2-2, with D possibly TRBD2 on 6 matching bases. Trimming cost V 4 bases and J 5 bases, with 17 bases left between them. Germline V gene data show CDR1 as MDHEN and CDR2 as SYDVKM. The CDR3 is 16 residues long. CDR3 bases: TGTGCCAGCAGTTCCCAGGGTAGGAGGGATACCGGGGAGCTGTTTTTT. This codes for CASSSQGRRDTGELFF. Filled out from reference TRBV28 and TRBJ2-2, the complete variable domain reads DVKVTQSSRYLVKRTGEKVFLECVQDMDHENMFWYRQDPGLGLRLIYFSYDVKMKEKGDIPEGYSVSREKKERFSLILESASTNQTSMYLCASSSQGRRDTGELFFGEGSRLTVL.

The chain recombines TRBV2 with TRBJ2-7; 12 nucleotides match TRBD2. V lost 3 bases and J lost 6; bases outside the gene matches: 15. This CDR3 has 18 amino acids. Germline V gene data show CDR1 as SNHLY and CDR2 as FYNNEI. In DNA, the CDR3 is TGTGCCAGCAGTGAGTTGCTAGCGGGAGGGCCTGAAGAGGCCGAGCAGTACTTC. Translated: CASSELLAGGPEEAEQYF.

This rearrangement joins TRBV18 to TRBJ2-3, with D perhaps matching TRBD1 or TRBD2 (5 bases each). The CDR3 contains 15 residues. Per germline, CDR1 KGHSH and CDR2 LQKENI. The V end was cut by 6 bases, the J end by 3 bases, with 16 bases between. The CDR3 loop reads CASSWGPAGTDTQYF. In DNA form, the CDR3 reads TGTGCCAGCTCGTGGGGACCCGCTGGGACAGATACGCAGTATTTT.

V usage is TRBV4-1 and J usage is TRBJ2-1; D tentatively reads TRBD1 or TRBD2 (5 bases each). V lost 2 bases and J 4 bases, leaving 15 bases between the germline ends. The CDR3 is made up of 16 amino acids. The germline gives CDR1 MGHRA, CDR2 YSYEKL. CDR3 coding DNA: TGCGCCAGCAGCCAACCCCGGGACGTTCGGTACAATGAGCAGTTCTTC. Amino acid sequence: CASSQPRDVRYNEQFF.

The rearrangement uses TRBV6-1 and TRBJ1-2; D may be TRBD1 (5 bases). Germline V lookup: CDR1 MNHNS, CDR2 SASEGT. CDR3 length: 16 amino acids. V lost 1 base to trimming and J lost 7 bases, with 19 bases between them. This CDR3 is CASSEDERGLYSGYTF. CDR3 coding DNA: TGTGCCAGCAGTGAAGATGAAAGGGGCCTCTATTCTGGCTACACCTTC.

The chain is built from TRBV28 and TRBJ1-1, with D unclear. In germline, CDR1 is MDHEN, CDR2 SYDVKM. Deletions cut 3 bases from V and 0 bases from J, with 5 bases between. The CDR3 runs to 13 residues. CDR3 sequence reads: CASSLGMNTEAFF. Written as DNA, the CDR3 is TGTGCCAGCAGTTTGGGAATGAACACTGAAGCTTTCTTT.

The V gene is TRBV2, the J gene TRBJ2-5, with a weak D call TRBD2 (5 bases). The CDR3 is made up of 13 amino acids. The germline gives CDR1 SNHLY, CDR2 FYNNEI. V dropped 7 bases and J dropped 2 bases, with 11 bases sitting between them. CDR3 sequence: CASNSAEQETQYF. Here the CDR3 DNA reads TGTGCCAGCAATTCAGCGGAGCAAGAGACCCAGTACTTC.

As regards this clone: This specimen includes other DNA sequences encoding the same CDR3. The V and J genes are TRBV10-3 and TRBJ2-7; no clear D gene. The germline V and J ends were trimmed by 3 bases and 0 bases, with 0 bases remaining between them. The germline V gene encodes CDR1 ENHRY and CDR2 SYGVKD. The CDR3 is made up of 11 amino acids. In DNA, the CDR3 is TGTGCCATCAGTGACTCCTACGAGCAGTACTTC. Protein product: CAISDSYEQYF.

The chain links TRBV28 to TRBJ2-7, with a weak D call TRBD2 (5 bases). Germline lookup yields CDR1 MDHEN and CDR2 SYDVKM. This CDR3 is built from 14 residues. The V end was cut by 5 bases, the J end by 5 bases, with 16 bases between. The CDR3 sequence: CASSPDLGVNEQYF. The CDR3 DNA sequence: TGTGCCAGCAGTCCGGACTTGGGCGTCAACGAGCAGTACTTC.

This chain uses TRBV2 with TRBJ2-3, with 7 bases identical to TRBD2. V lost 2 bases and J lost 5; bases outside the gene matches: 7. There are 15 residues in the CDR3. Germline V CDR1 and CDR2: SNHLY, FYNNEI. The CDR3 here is CASSESGGVGDTQYF. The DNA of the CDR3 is TGTGCCAGCAGTGAATCGGGGGGAGTTGGAGATACGCAGTATTTT.

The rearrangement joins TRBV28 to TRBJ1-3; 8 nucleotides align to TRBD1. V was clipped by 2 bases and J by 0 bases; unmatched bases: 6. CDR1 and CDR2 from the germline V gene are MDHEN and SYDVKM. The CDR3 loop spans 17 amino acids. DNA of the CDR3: TGTGCCAGCAGTTTAGTGGCAGGGGGCTCCTCTGGAAACACCATATATTTT. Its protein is CASSLVAGGSSGNTIYF.

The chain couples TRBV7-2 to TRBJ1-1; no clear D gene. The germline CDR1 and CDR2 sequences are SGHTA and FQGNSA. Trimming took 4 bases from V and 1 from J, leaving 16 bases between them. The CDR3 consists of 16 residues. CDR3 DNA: TGTGCCAGCAGCTCCACCCCCCTTAGAACGAACACTGAAGCTTTCTTT. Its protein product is CASSSTPLRTNTEAFF. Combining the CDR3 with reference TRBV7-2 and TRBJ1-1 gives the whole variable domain GAGVSQSPSNKVTEKGKDVELRCDPISGHTALYWYRQSLGQGLEFLIYFQGNSAPDKSGLPSDRFSAERTGGSVSTLTIQRTQQEDSAVYLCASSSTPLRTNTEAFFGQGTRLTVV.

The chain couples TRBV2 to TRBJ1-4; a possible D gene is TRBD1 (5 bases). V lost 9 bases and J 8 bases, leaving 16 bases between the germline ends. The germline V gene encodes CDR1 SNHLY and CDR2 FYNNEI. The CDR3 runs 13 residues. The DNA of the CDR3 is TGTGCCAGAGGGACGACCCGCCGGGAAAAACTGTTTTTT. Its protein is CARGTTRREKLFF.

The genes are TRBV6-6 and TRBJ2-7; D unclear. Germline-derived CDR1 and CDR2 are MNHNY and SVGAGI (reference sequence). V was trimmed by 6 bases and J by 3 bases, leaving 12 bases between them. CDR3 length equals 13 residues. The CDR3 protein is CASSRVTGYEQYF. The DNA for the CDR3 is TGTGCCAGCAGCCGAGTGACGGGCTACGAGCAGTACTTC.